This T cell receptor beta chain was obtained from a study of T cells in Graves' hyperthyroidism and ophthalmopathy. Findings of the study overall: Most thyroid clonotypes with frequency above 0.001 were detected in blood. The model anticipated ophthalmopathy a median about six months pre-onset.

There are many counts of this clonotype. What it binds is not known. Each person with ophthalmopathy scored at least 3 on the Clinical Activity Score, reached NOSPECS grade 4 or higher, and had been ill under 3 months. Clinicians diagnosed patients from clinical symptoms, serum thyroxine and TRAb, thyroid ultrasound and orbital computed tomography. CDR1 and CDR2 from the germline V gene are SNHLY and FYNNEI. The CDR3 contains 14 residues. The ends were cut back, 10 bases at V and 0 bases at J, with 12 bases in the middle. Amplification of TCR beta CDR3 regions used RNA as the template. When the TCR CDR3 underwent first-round RT-PCR, the HTBI primer set was used. TCRdb itself ran the multiplex PCR reads through MiXCR, one entry per CDR3 protein. Seen here are around 540,000 distinct CDR3 sequences, 15% to 20% observed once, and the top ten hold less than 30%.

The sample was blood. V usage is TRBV2 and J usage is TRBJ1-4, with a possible D match to TRBD1 (6 bases). The clonotype was recovered from a young woman with Graves' ophthalmopathy. CDR3 residues: CATAGGATNEKLFF. In DNA form, the CDR3 reads TGTGCCACGGCGGGGGGCGCAACTAATGAAAAACTGTTTTTT. The full variable domain, completed using reference TRBV2 and TRBJ1-4, is EPEVTQTPSHQVTQMGQEVILRCVPISNHLYFYWYRQILGQKVEFLVSFYNNEISEKSEIFDDQFSVERPDGSNFTLKIRSTKLEDSAMYFCATAGGATNEKLFFGSGTQLSVL.